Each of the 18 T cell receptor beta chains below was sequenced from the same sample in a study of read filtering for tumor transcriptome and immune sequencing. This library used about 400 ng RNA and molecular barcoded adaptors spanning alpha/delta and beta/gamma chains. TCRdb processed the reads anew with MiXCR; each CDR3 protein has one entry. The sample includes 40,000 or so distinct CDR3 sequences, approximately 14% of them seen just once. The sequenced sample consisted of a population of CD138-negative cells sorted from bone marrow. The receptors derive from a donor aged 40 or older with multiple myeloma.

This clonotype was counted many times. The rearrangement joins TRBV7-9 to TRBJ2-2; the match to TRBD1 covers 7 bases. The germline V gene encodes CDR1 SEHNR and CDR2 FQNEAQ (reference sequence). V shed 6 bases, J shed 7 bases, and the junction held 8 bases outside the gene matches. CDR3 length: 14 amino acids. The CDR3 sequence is CASRPTGVGGELFF. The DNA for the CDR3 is TGTGCCAGCAGACCCACAGGGGTTGGCGGGGAGCTGTTTTTT.

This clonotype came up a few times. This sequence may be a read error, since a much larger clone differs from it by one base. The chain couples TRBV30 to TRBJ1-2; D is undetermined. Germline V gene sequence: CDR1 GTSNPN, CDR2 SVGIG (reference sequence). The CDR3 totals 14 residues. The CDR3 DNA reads TGTACCTGGAGCGACCCCAGGCCCAACTATGGCTACACCTTC. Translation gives CTWSDPRPNYGYTF.

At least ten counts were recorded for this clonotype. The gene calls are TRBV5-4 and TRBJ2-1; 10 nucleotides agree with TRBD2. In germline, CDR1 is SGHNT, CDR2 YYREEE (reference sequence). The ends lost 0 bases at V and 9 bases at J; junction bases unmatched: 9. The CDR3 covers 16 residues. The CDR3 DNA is TGTGCCAGCAGCTTGGCCCAGCGGGGGGGCCGAGGTGAGCAGTTCTTC. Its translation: CASSLAQRGGRGEQFF.

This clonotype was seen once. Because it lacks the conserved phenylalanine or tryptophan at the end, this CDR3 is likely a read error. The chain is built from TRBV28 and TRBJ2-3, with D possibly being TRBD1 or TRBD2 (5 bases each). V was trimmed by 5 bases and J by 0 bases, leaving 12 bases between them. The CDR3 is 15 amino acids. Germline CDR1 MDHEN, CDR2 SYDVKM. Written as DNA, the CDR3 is TGTGCCAGCAGTCCAGGGACGGCTAGCACAGATACGCAGTATTTA. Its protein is CASSPGTASTDTQYL.

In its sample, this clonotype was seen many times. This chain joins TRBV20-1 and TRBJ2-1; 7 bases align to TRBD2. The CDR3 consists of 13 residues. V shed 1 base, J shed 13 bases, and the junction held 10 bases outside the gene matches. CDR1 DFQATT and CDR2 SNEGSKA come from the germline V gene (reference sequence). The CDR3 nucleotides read TGCAGTGCTAGAGGACTAGCCGGGAAAAGACAGTTCTTC. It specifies CSARGLAGKRQFF.

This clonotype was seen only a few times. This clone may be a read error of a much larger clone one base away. The CDR3 region has the DNA TGTGCCGGCATTAGCAGGGCATACAATGAGCAGTTCTTC. Translating gives CAGISRAYNEQFF. This chain links TRBV28 with TRBJ2-1; D is perhaps TRBD1 (5 bases). Germline loops: CDR1 MDHEN, CDR2 SYDVKM. Trimming cost V 11 bases and J 4 bases, with 15 bases left between them. The CDR3 has 13 residues.

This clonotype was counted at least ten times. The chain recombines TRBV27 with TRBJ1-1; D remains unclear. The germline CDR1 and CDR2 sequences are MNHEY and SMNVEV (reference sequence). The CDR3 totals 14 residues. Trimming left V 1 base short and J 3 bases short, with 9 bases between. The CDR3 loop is CASSLWQRDTEAFF. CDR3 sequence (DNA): TGTGCCAGCAGTTTATGGCAGAGGGACACTGAAGCTTTCTTT.

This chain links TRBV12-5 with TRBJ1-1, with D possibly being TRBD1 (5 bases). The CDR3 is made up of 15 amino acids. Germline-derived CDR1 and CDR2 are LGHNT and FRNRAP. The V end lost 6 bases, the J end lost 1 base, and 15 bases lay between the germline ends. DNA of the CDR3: TGTGCTAGTGGCACCGAGGGGAGGAAGAACACTGAAGCTTTCTTT. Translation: CASGTEGRKNTEAFF.

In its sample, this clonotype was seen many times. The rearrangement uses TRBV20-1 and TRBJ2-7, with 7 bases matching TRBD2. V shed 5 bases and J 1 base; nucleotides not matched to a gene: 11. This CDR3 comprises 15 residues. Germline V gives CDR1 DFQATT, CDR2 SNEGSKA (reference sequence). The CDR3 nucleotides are TGCAGTGCTCCCACGGGGGGAGGGGCTTCCTACGAGCAGTACTTC. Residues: CSAPTGGGASYEQYF.

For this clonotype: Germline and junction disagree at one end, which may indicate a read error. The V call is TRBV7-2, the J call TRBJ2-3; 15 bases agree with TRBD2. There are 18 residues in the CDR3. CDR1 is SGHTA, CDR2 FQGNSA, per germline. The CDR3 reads CASSPRTSGRAGTDMQYF. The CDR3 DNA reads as TGTGCCAGCAGCCCACGGACTAGCGGGAGGGCCGGCACAGATATGCAGTACTTT. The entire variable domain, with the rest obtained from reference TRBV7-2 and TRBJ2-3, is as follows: GAGVSQSPSNKVTEKGKDVELRCDPISGHTALYWYRQSLGQGLEFLIYFQGNSAPDKSGLPSDRFSAERTGGSVSTLTIQRTQQEDSAVYLCASSPRTSGRAGTDMQYFGPGTRLTVL.

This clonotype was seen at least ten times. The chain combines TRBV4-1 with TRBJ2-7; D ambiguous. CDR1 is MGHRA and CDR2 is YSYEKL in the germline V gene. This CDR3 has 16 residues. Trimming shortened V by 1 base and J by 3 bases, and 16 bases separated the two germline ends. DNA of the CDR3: TGCGCCAGCAGCCAAGTGGGGTCGGGTTTCCTCTACGAGCAGTACTTC. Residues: CASSQVGSGFLYEQYF.

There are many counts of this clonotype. CDR3 loop: CASSPQGGRSPYEQYF. The CDR3 bases are TGTGCCAGCAGCCCTCAAGGAGGAAGGAGCCCCTACGAGCAGTACTTC. This chain joins TRBV3-1 and TRBJ2-7, with D maybe TRBD2 (5 bases). The CDR3 is 16 residues long. V was pared by 4 bases and J by 2 bases, with 18 bases between. Germline-derived CDR1 and CDR2 are LGHDT and YNNKEL (reference sequence).

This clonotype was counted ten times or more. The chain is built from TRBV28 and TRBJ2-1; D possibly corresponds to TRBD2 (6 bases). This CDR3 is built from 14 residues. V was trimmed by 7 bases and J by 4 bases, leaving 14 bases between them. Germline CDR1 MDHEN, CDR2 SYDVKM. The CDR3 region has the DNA TGTGCCAGCAACAGGAACAGCGGGTACAATGAGCAGTTCTTC. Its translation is CASNRNSGYNEQFF.

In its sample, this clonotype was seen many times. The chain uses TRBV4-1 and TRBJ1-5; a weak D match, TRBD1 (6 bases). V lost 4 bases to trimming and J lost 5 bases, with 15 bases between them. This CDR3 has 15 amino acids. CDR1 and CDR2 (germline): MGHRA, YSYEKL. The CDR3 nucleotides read TGCGCCAGCAGCCCAGGGGCGGGCATTGATCAGCCCCAGCATTTT. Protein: CASSPGAGIDQPQHF.

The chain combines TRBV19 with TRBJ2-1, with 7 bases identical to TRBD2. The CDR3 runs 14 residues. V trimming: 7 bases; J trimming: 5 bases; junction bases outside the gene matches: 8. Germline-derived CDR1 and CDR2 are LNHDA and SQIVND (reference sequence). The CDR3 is CASKRLAENNEQFF. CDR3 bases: TGTGCCAGTAAAAGGCTAGCGGAGAACAATGAGCAGTTCTTC.

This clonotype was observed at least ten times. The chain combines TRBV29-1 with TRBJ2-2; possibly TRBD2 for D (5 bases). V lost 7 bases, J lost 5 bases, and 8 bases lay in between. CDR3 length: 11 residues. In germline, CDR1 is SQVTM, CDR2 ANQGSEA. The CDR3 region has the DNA TGCAGCGCGGGGTGGACCGGGGAGCTGTTTTTT. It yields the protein CSAGWTGELFF.

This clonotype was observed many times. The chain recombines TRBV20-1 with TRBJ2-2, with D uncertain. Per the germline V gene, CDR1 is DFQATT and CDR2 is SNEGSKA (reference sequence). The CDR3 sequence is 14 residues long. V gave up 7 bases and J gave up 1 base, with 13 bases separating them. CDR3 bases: TGCAGTGTTCTAGGGCCTCGGAACACCGGGGAGCTGTTTTTT. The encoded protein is CSVLGPRNTGELFF.

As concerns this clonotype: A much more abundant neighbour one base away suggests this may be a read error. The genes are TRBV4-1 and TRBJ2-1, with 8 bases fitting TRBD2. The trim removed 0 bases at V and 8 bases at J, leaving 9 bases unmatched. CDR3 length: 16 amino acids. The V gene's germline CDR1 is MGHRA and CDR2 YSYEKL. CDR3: CASSQEPAGEYDEQFF. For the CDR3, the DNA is TGCGCCAGCAGCCAAGAGCCAGCGGGGGAGTACGATGAGCAGTTCTTC.